This record covers a single T cell receptor beta chain. The target of this receptor is not known. The data originate from a study of cytomegalovirus exposure and HLA in healthy donors (dated by TCRdb to about 2017). In the study overall: An earlier analysis of roughly 570 of the donors reported 276 Gb of sequence data and 95 million to 130 million unique TCR beta sequences obtained from approximately 180 million T cells. In an earlier analysis of 500 to 650 of the donors, high-throughput TCR beta sequencing was used to judge whether each TCR beta V gene segment behaved as functional or pseudogenic. The study was designed to test whether signatures of past pathogen exposure could be identified by cataloging public T cell receptors. Along with the roughly 710-subject first cohort, a separate validation cohort of roughly 110 different subjects was used. The study used immunosequencing to profile the T cell repertoires of approximately 690 subjects and linked those repertoires to cytomegalovirus serostatus. About five DR-DQ haplotypes were handled as single units for association and clustering because linkage in the cohort was strong. Of the 350 to 450 genotyped donors, over 80% were placed in the genetic ancestry cluster associated with self-reported Caucasian donors. Among 300 to 500 genotyped donors of the cohort, an average of roughly 230,000 unique TCR beta nucleotide sequences was sequenced per donor, of which approximately 18% were non-productive. Typing coverage varied by locus: about 629-640 donors for A, B, C, DRB1 and DQB1; roughly 500 for DQA1; around 570 for DPA1; about 450 for DPB1. High-throughput TCR immunosequencing, statistical association of individual TCRs with disease status, and machine learning were combined to predict cytomegalovirus infection status. Roughly 290 gigabases of sequencing data and around 80 million unique TCR sequences made up an early release that covered around 640 HLA-typed donors. A later genetic analysis used genome-wide SNP genotypes for about 55% of the 666 donors, treating that subset as a discovery cohort. Class I and class II HLA loci were covered by the typing at four-digit resolution. Alongside the repertoire data, information on donor age, sex, ethnicity and CMV serostatus was compiled. To study patterns of TCR occurrence, a later analysis re-analyzed previously published TCR beta repertoires from 666 donors and added high-resolution HLA genotyping. Every discovery cohort repertoire had been produced on one sequencing platform. Rather than drawing on any new phenotypic data, the later analysis identified candidate immune exposures from TCR beta sequences and the way those sequences occurred across donors. On the study overall, not on this receptor specifically: Several of the top co-occurrence clusters appeared to be linked to parvovirus B19, influenza, CMV and Epstein-Barr virus, according to a later analysis. A total of fewer than 200 TCR beta chains were listed by the study as associated with cytomegalovirus. In a later analysis, most CMV-associated TCR beta chains were found to appear HLA-restricted, with HLA associations seemingly driven largely by CMV exposure. When HLA alleles, especially DR and DQ, strongly co-occurred, TCR associations were difficult to assign to individual alleles. Because counts were too low, 15 to 20 rarely observed V segments, including chromosome 9 orphons, were left out of the earlier analysis of 500 to 650 of the donors. A further reported finding was that TCR beta sequences accurately predicted the HLA-A and HLA-B alleles for most subjects in the first cohort. For the cohort, immune exposure information was limited to CMV serostatus. The classifier was reported to diagnose cytomegalovirus status with high specificity and sensitivity in both the original and validation cohorts. Correlated functional status among segregating V segments might reflect linkage disequilibrium, but an unknown experimental factor could not be ruled out. It was suggested by the authors that the approach could potentially be generalized to other disease states and immunological phenotypes. The 87-base-pair reads could not distinguish some IMGT-functional V segments, including TRBV6-2 and TRBV6-3, so those segments were excluded. In an earlier analysis of about 600 of the donors, most TCR beta V segments appeared in productive rearrangements about 87% or about 30% of the time, broadly matching IMGT annotations. In vitro tests confirmed that three of the cytomegalovirus-associated TCR beta chains recognize cytomegalovirus antigens. Because HLA typing was missing for some donors at each locus, association tests included only the typed subset. In a later analysis, some 17,000 TCR beta sequences were associated with specific HLA alleles at a false discovery rate of 0.05. Across donors, most TCR sequences were observed very rarely, whereas some public TCRs were present in many individuals. Compared with equally common non-associated chains, HLA-associated TCR beta chains in a later analysis were more clonally expanded and had lower generation probabilities. In this cohort, only TCR beta chains were sequenced, and detectable features were limited by the absence of alpha or paired-chain data. Sequencing depth was assumed to be roughly uniform across donors in the presence/absence analyses, though that assumption may not hold. In a later analysis, the rate of TCR association differed among HLA loci, with DRB1 alleles having the most associated TCRs and HLA-C alleles having the fewest. A later genetic analysis reported fewer N-insertions in productive TCRs among donors in an Asian-associated ancestry cluster than the roughly 700-donor mean. A later genetic analysis associated a missense DCLRE1C variant with V-gene and J-gene trimming of TCR beta chains, and an independent cohort replicated the association. The sequencing pipeline was judged likely to have produced a cluster of highly shared sequence variants as a technical artifact.

The cohort was made up of around 720 healthy bone marrow donors. All cohort members were sampled while nominally healthy, although unrecorded immune exposures were likely present. The donor was CMV seronegative and belonged to the group of 352 seronegative cohort members. A peripheral blood sample was collected from each donor, and TCR beta sequencing was performed on peripheral blood mononuclear cells. The Qiagen DNeasy Blood Extraction Kit was used to extract genomic DNA from the blood cell samples. Library method: the immunoSEQ multiplex PCR assay. A mixture of 60 forward primers for TCR Vbeta segments and 13 reverse primers for TCR Jbeta segments was used in the multiplex PCR. The CDR3 region of rearranged TCR beta genes was amplified from genomic DNA with a multiplex PCR assay. On the Illumina HiSeq System, the amplified TCR beta libraries were sequenced as 87-base-pair reads. Per the source publication's procedure: In a later analysis, some 80 million unique TCR beta chains were counted across the roughly 610 repertoires, and approximately 11 million of these chains were shared by at least two donors. Raw reads were error-corrected and collapsed into unique sequences by a nearest-neighbor algorithm in which closely related sequences were merged to remove PCR and sequencing errors. V, D and J gene segments were assigned by aligning CDR3 sequences to IMGT reference sequences. For a sequence to be retained, at least a six-nucleotide match to both a V gene segment and a J gene segment was required. A rearrangement was called productive if the CDR3 had no stop codons and remained in frame with V and J, and every other rearrangement was called non-productive. Following IMGT convention, CDR3 was defined as the stretch from the second conserved V-encoded cysteine to the conserved J-encoded phenylalanine. The earlier analysis of more than 450 of the donors excluded sequences that lacked an unambiguous match to a single V gene segment. An earlier analysis of 587 of the donors classified V segments as functional when productive rearrangements were above 56.7% and as segregating when the standard deviation between donors was above 5%. A statistical classification framework was built to diagnose cytomegalovirus status from the catalog of TCR beta chain sequences. A later analysis assigned V and J genes by comparing TCR nucleotide sequences with IMGT/GENE-DB human TR gene sequences. A later analysis assigned CDR3 sequences and most-parsimonious VDJ recombination scenarios with the TCRdist pipeline. In a later analysis, every TCR beta chain was defined by the combination of its CDR3 amino acid sequence and its V-gene family, and reads without a unique V-gene family were dropped. To address suspected cross-contamination and a sequencing artifact, a later analysis removed a few hundred highly shared, low-generation-probability nucleotide sequences. In a later analysis, a clonal expansion index for each public chain was calculated from normalized within-repertoire ranks of inferred template counts. A later analysis computed generation probabilities with a VDJ recombination model fitted to out-of-frame rearrangements, and checked the results against IGoR. A later analysis scored TCR-TCR, TCR-HLA and TCR-CMV co-occurrence with hypergeometric tests, applying a repertoire-size bias correction to TCR pairs. False discovery rates were estimated in a later analysis by permuting HLA or CMV assignments 20 times. In a later analysis, co-occurring TCRs were grouped with DBSCAN, and TCRdist sequence similarity was added when clustering was performed within HLA-allele-positive subsets. Repertoires with fewer than 30,000 or more than 120,000 public chains, plus five repertoires with anomalous nucleotide sharing, were excluded from co-occurrence clustering. The table comes from immuneACCESS by way of TCRdb, which keeps in-frame sequences with V and J called. Part of the clones is missing from these tables; in studies checked, under half for an unresolved V gene and the rest for unknown reasons. The V and J calls and the clone size are those of that table, but D and trimming were determined from the DNA. For this sample, the table gives around 140,000 clones. The top ten constitute approximately 1% of the sample.

The CDR3 has 12 amino acids, counting the end cysteine and phenylalanine. The CDR3 DNA has 36 bases and is translated from base 1. The germline V gene encodes CDR1 SGHRS and CDR2 YFSETQ. Relative to germline, V is 1 base shorter and J is 5 bases shorter, with 4 bases between their ends. The sample consisted of PBMCs. The chain joins TRBV5-1 to TRBJ2-1, with no confident D gene call. This sequence was found in a male donor in good health and CMV-seronegative. The CDR3 region has the sequence CASSLSNNEQFF. The sequenced DNA: TGCGCCAGCAGCTTGTCTAACAATGAGCAGTTCTTC. Outside the CDR3, residues come from the reference TRBV5-1 and TRBJ2-1 proteins, so the full variable domain is: KAGVTQTPRYLIKTRGQQVTLSCSPISGHRSVSWYQQTPGQGLQFLFEYFSETQRNKGNFPGRFSGRQFSNSRSEMNVSTLELGDSALYLCASSLSNNEQFFGPGTRLTVL.